These T cell receptor beta chains were read from a single sample in a study of radiotherapy plus CTLA-4 blockade in lung cancer. Assay used: immunoSEQ multiplex PCR; TCRdb lists only in-frame clones, some missing. The repertoire holds about 72,000 clones, with over 75% as singletons. The sequencing here drew on peripheral blood, taken from a patient treated with radiotherapy plus ipilimumab. Source of these receptors: a human donor with non-small cell lung cancer who had a partial response to radiotherapy plus ipilimumab. Both conserved end residues are part of each CDR3. The D gene is left open where the match is weak. Size is stated for part of the rows, as once, few or many counts, or as a class when the clone is expanded.

j_call d_call v_call clone_size cdr3_nt cdr3_aa
TRBJ2-1 - TRBV11-3 - TGTGCCAGCAGCCTAGGGGAGCGATACCGTAATGAGCAGTTCTTC CASSLGERYRNEQFF
TRBJ2-2 - TRBV5-5 few TGTGCCAGCAGCTTCTTGAGCGGAATCACCGGGGAGCTGTTTTTT CASSFLSGITGELFF
TRBJ2-7 - TRBV27 - TGTGCCAGCAGTTTATCAACCGGTCCCTACGAGCAGTACTTC CASSLSTGPYEQYF
TRBJ2-1 TRBD2 TRBV6-5 - TGTGCCAGCAGGTCCCCTAGCGGACTCTACAATGAGCAGTTCTTC CASRSPSGLYNEQFF
TRBJ2-1 - TRBV28 - TGTGCCAGCGGAGCCTCTCAGGGTACTTCCTACAATGAGCAGTTCTTC CASGASQGTSYNEQFF
TRBJ1-5 - TRBV6-6 - TGTGCCAGCACCGACCGGGATGGTCGCAATCAGCCCCAGCATTTT CASTDRDGRNQPQHF
TRBJ2-7 TRBD1 TRBV10-3 - TGTGCCATCAGTGAGTCGGACAGGTTACAGACCTACGAGCAGTACTTC CAISESDRLQTYEQYF
TRBJ1-2 - TRBV29-1 - TGCAGCGTTGATAGTGGCTACACCTTC CSVDSGYTF
TRBJ1-1 - TRBV5-5 - TGTGCCAGCAGCTTGGCGGCAGGGTGGTACACTGAAGCTTTCTTT CASSLAAGWYTEAFF
TRBJ2-2 - TRBV21-1 - TGTGCCAGCAGCAATGAGAAGCCCGGGACTAGCGGGAGATGGGGCACCGGGGAGCTGTTTTTT CASSNEKPGTSGRWGTGELFF
TRBJ2-3 TRBD2 TRBV5-4 - TGTGCCAGCAGCCTGGGGGCACTAGCGGGAGGCACAGATACGCAGTATTTT CASSLGALAGGTDTQYF
TRBJ2-3 TRBD1 TRBV2 - TGTGCCAGCAGTGAAGCCGGGACAGGAATAGATACGCAGTATTTT CASSEAGTGIDTQYF
TRBJ2-1 TRBD1 TRBV6-6 few TGTGCCAGCAGTTTGTCACCGGGACAGGGCTACAATGAGCAGTTCTTC CASSLSPGQGYNEQFF
TRBJ1-1 - TRBV9 - TGTGCCAGCAGCGTAGGCGGGAGTAACGGACGATTGAACACTGAAGCTTTCTTT CASSVGGSNGRLNTEAFF
TRBJ2-7 TRBD1 TRBV7-3 - TGTGCCAGCTCCCGGGACAGATCTTACGAGCAGTACTTC CASSRDRSYEQYF
TRBJ1-5 - TRBV5-8 - TGTGCCAGCAGCTTGGCAGGCAAGGGCAATCAGCCCCAGCATTTT CASSLAGKGNQPQHF
TRBJ1-2 - TRBV28 - TGTGCCAGCAGCCCACAAGCGTTTGGCTACACCTTC CASSPQAFGYTF
TRBJ2-5 - TRBV29-1 - TGCAGCGTTGAAGGGACATTTGGAGAGACCCAGTACTTC CSVEGTFGETQYF
TRBJ2-7 - TRBV6-1 - TGTGCCAGCAGAGGACAGCCCTACGAGCAGTACTTC CASRGQPYEQYF
TRBJ2-7 TRBD1 TRBV7-8 - TGTGCTTCCCGGGCAGGGGGTTACTACGAGCAGTACTTC CASRAGGYYEQYF
TRBJ1-5 TRBD1 TRBV6-1 - TGTGCCAGCAGTACACGACAGGGGGCGGGTCAGCCCCAGCATTTT CASSTRQGAGQPQHF
TRBJ2-2 TRBD2 TRBV5-5 - TGTGCCAGCAGCTCCCGGACTAGCGGGAGCCTAAACACCGGGGAGCTGTTTTTT CASSSRTSGSLNTGELFF
TRBJ2-1 - TRBV5-1 once TGCGCCAGCAGCTTGGACGTTCTGGACTTATCCTACAATGAGCAGTTCTTC CASSLDVLDLSYNEQFF
TRBJ1-2 TRBD1 TRBV7-8 - TGTGCCAGCAGCCCTCGACAGGGTGTGATTGGCTACACCTTC CASSPRQGVIGYTF
TRBJ2-3 TRBD2 TRBV4-1 - TGCGCCAGCAGCCTGGGACTAGCGGGATTCACAGATACGCAGTATTTT CASSLGLAGFTDTQYF